This passage covers 19 T cell receptor beta chains from one sample sequenced in a study of T cells in Graves' hyperthyroidism and ophthalmopathy. TCR beta CDR3 region amplification was performed from RNA transcripts. The HTBI primer set served for first-round RT-PCR of the TCR CDR3. TCRdb called the multiplex PCR reads again in MiXCR, with one record for every CDR3 protein. Among 250,000 to 300,000 distinct CDR3 sequences listed, about 14% were seen once. The sample taken for sequencing was blood. These receptors came from a woman aged 35 to 49 with Graves' hyperthyroidism that later progressed to Graves' ophthalmopathy.

In its sample, this clonotype was seen many times. This CDR3 reads CASKGDRGLSNTDTQYF. DNA for the CDR3: TGTGCCAGCAAAGGAGACAGGGGGCTTTCCAACACAGATACGCAGTATTTT. The chain recombines TRBV2 with TRBJ2-3; 10 bases align to TRBD1. The CDR3 spans 17 residues. Per the germline V gene, CDR1 is SNHLY and CDR2 is FYNNEI. Unmatched junction bases numbered 12, after V lost 7 bases and J lost 2 bases.

This clonotype was seen at least ten times. The rearrangement joins TRBV2 to TRBJ2-4; the match to TRBD1 covers 7 bases. CDR1 and CDR2 (germline): SNHLY, FYNNEI. J gave up 1 base and V 6 bases, and 15 bases lay outside the gene matches. There are 18 residues in the CDR3. CDR3 bases: TGTGCCAGCAGGACCGGGACAGAGAAAAACTGGGCCAAAAACATTCAGTACTTC. Translating it yields CASRTGTEKNWAKNIQYF. The full variable domain, completed using reference TRBV2 and TRBJ2-4, is EPEVTQTPSHQVTQMGQEVILRCVPISNHLYFYWYRQILGQKVEFLVSFYNNEISEKSEIFDDQFSVERPDGSNFTLKIRSTKLEDSAMYFCASRTGTEKNWAKNIQYFGAGTRLSVL.

This clonotype was seen repeatedly, ten times or more. V usage is TRBV20-1 and J usage is TRBJ1-3; 8 bases match TRBD1. CDR3 length: 17 amino acids. V lost 0 bases to trimming and J lost 0 bases; unmatched junction nucleotides: 7. Germline CDR1 reads DFQATT; CDR2 reads SNEGSKA (reference sequence). CDR3 sequence reads: CSARDRGPLLSGNTIYF. CDR3 sequence (DNA): TGCAGTGCTAGAGACAGGGGGCCCCTTCTCTCTGGAAACACCATATATTTT.

The table lists this clonotype with many counts. CDR3 amino acids: CASSPLAFDEQFF. The CDR3 bases are TGTGCCAGTAGTCCACTAGCGTTCGATGAGCAGTTCTTC. The chain employs TRBV19 and TRBJ2-1; TRBD2 matches at 7 bases. The V gene's germline CDR1 is LNHDA and CDR2 SQIVND (reference sequence). This CDR3 region has 13 residues. Trimming cost V 5 bases and J 8 bases; bases outside gene matches: 6.

This clonotype showed up many times. This rearrangement joins TRBV7-9 to TRBJ2-1; D gene uncertain. Germline CDR1 SEHNR, CDR2 FQNEAQ (reference sequence). V shed 5 bases and J shed 0 bases, with 5 bases lying between them. The CDR3 length is 13 residues. The chain's CDR3 is CASSGSSYNEQFF. The CDR3 DNA sequence: TGTGCCAGCAGCGGAAGCTCCTACAATGAGCAGTTCTTC.

The chain joins TRBV7-9 to TRBJ1-2, with D uncertain. Germline CDR1 SEHNR, CDR2 FQNEAQ (reference sequence). V was cut by 1 base and J by 1 base, with 10 bases left in between. This CDR3 contains 15 residues. CDR3 amino acids: CASSLDLMVNYGYTF. CDR3 sequence (DNA): TGTGCCAGCAGCTTAGATCTTATGGTTAACTATGGCTACACCTTC.

This clonotype appeared many times. The chain links TRBV5-1 to TRBJ2-2; 8 bases agree with TRBD2. The length of the CDR3 is 15 residues. With V trimmed by 3 bases and J by 5 bases, 6 bases remained unmatched. Per the germline V gene, CDR1 is SGHRS and CDR2 is YFSETQ. CDR3 residues: CASSSSGSWTGELFF. The CDR3 DNA is TGCGCCAGCAGCTCCAGCGGGAGCTGGACCGGGGAGCTGTTTTTT.

This chain joins TRBV7-8 and TRBJ2-7, with no clear D. Trimming removed 4 bases at V and 3 bases at J, with 16 bases between. The CDR3 contains 15 residues. Germline V gene data show CDR1 as SGHVS and CDR2 as FQNEAQ. DNA of the CDR3: TGTGCCAGCAGCTCATCCCAGTGGCGGCACTACGAGCAGTACTTC. It is translated as CASSSSQWRHYEQYF. The full variable domain, rest sourced from reference TRBV7-8 and TRBJ2-7, is GAGVSQSPRYKVAKRGQDVALRCDPISGHVSLFWYQQALGQGPEFLTYFQNEAQLDKSGLPSDRFFAERPEGSVSTLKIQRTQQEDSAVYLCASSSSQWRHYEQYFGPGTRLTVT.

The chain links TRBV27 to TRBJ1-2; 8 nucleotides agree with TRBD1. This CDR3 has 13 residues. CDR1 and CDR2 from the germline V gene are MNHEY and SMNVEV (reference sequence). With 5 bases clipped from V and 4 bases from J, the junction kept 3 bases outside the gene matches. The CDR3 coding sequence is TGTGCCAGCAGTCGACAGGGGTTCTATGGCTACACCTTC. Translation gives CASSRQGFYGYTF.

This clonotype was detected many times. The chain combines TRBV6-1 with TRBJ2-7; the D gene is possibly TRBD2 (5 bases). Trimming cost V 5 bases and J 2 bases, with 13 bases left between them. The germline V gene has CDR1 MNHNS and CDR2 SASEGT. The CDR3 is made up of 14 amino acids. Here the CDR3 DNA reads TGTGCCAGCAGTTTTCGGGGTATGGCCTACGAGCAGTACTTC. Protein: CASSFRGMAYEQYF.

This clonotype was picked up many times. The chain uses TRBV20-1 and TRBJ2-1; tentative D call: TRBD2 (6 bases). Trimming removed 2 bases at V and 5 bases at J, with 19 bases between. The CDR3 has 16 amino acids. Germline lookup yields CDR1 DFQATT and CDR2 SNEGSKA (reference sequence). In DNA form, the CDR3 reads TGCAGTGCTAGACGTACGGGAGCCGCATTAGACAATGAGCAGTTCTTC. Protein product: CSARRTGAALDNEQFF.

This clonotype was observed at least ten times. V is TRBV2 and J is TRBJ2-4, with D unclear. The CDR3 contains 13 residues. Germline values: CDR1 SNHLY, CDR2 FYNNEI. Trimming pared 4 bases from V and 7 bases from J, leaving 11 bases between. The DNA of the CDR3 is TGTGCCAGCAGTGCGAGTTGGGTGAACATTCAGTACTTC. Protein product: CASSASWVNIQYF. Filled out from reference TRBV2 and TRBJ2-4, the complete variable domain reads EPEVTQTPSHQVTQMGQEVILRCVPISNHLYFYWYRQILGQKVEFLVSFYNNEISEKSEIFDDQFSVERPDGSNFTLKIRSTKLEDSAMYFCASSASWVNIQYFGAGTRLSVL.

This clonotype was seen repeatedly, ten times or more. The rearrangement uses TRBV12-3 or TRBV12-4 and TRBJ2-1; D may be TRBD2 (5 bases). V shed 6 bases and J shed 6 bases, with 15 bases lying between them. The CDR3 loop spans 14 amino acids. DNA for the CDR3: TGTGCCAGCAGCCCCCGAGGGTGGTTCAATGAGCAGTTCTTC. Amino acid sequence: CASSPRGWFNEQFF.

This clonotype has a handful of counts. The chain carries TRBV5-1 and TRBJ2-3; 9 nucleotides agree with TRBD2. The CDR3 has 15 residues. Germline CDR1 and CDR2: SGHRS and YFSETQ. The V and J ends lost 0 bases and 7 bases, in that order; junction bases with no gene match: 6. The CDR3 DNA is TGCGCCAGCAGCTTGGCCGCTAGCGGGAATTATACGCAGTATTTT. It is translated as CASSLAASGNYTQYF.

The chain joins TRBV4-1 to TRBJ1-2; D ambiguous. V dropped 1 base and J dropped 6 bases, with 6 bases sitting between them. The CDR3 runs to 12 residues. Germline assignment: CDR1 MGHRA and CDR2 YSYEKL. CDR3 protein: CASSQGINGYTF. The CDR3 nucleotides are TGCGCCAGCAGCCAAGGCATAAATGGCTACACCTTC.

This clonotype was counted only a few times. The V gene is TRBV5-5, the J gene TRBJ2-1, with 10 bases that match TRBD2. Trimming took 0 bases from V and 8 from J; bases not matched to a gene: 8. The length of the CDR3 is 16 residues. Germline V gene lookup returns CDR1 SGHKS and CDR2 YYEKEE (reference sequence). CDR3 amino acids: CASSLVWASGSHEQFF. The CDR3 nucleotides read TGTGCCAGCAGCTTGGTTTGGGCTAGCGGGAGTCATGAGCAGTTCTTC.

As concerns this clonotype: Germline is not matched at one junction end, which may reflect a read error. This chain joins TRBV28 and TRBJ2-7, with D possibly matching TRBD1 (5 bases). The CDR3 sequence is 15 residues long. Germline V gives CDR1 MDHEN, CDR2 SYDVKM. For the CDR3, the DNA is TGTGCCACCAGTGAAAACACAGGTAATTTAGACGAGCAGTACTTC. Its protein is CATSENTGNLDEQYF.

This clonotype was observed at least ten times. V and J are TRBV10-3 and TRBJ2-1; D remains unclear. The V gene's germline CDR1 is ENHRY and CDR2 SYGVKD. The CDR3 is 14 amino acids. Trimming shortened V by 6 bases and J by 9 bases, and 18 bases separated the two germline ends. CDR3 protein: CAISRYSEGSEQFF. CDR3 DNA: TGTGCCATCAGCCGGTATAGTGAAGGCAGTGAGCAGTTCTTC.

This clonotype was counted many times. The rearrangement uses TRBV2 and TRBJ2-1; D unresolved. The germline V gene encodes CDR1 SNHLY and CDR2 FYNNEI. The V gene lost 1 base and the J gene lost 8 bases, with 6 bases spanning the gap. The CDR3 sequence is 12 residues long. This CDR3 is CASSEVADEQFF. CDR3 DNA sequence: TGTGCCAGCAGTGAAGTCGCGGATGAGCAGTTCTTC.